The 26 T cell receptor beta chains presented below share a single source sample, sequenced in a study of shared clonotypes between healthy human individuals. Assay used: immunoSEQ multiplex PCR; TCRdb lists only in-frame clones, some missing. Among 520,000 or so clones listed, around 74% were seen once. The sequenced sample was PBMCs. Every receptor here comes from a woman aged 40 to 49 in good health. Some clones in this sample may be carry-over from other donors' samples.

The chain links TRBV6-1 to TRBJ2-1; 7 nucleotides match TRBD2. V was clipped by 6 bases and J by 8 bases; unmatched bases: 10. This CDR3 contains 14 residues. CDR1 is MNHNS and CDR2 is SASEGT in the germline V gene. CDR3 amino acids: CASRRREMGHEQFF. In DNA form, the CDR3 reads TGTGCCAGCAGAAGGCGGGAGATGGGCCATGAGCAGTTCTTC.

This clone appeared a few times. Relative to the germline gene, one junction end is altered; a read error may explain this. The chain employs TRBV27 and TRBJ2-1; D is ambiguous. The germline gives CDR1 MNHEY, CDR2 SMNVEV (reference sequence). This CDR3 is built from 15 residues. In DNA, the CDR3 is TGTGCCAGCAGTTCCTACCGCTCATTCTACGATGAGCAGTTCTTC. Its translation: CASSSYRSFYDEQFF.

J is TRBJ1-5 and V is TRBV7-3; D is ambiguous. The CDR3 spans 16 residues. Germline values: CDR1 SGHTA, CDR2 FQGTGA. The V gene lost 5 bases and the J gene lost 4 bases, with 18 bases spanning the gap. CDR3 in amino acids: CASSESGPPGNQPQHF. CDR3 DNA: TGTGCCAGCAGCGAATCCGGACCGCCTGGGAATCAGCCCCAGCATTTT. Based on the CDR3 plus reference TRBV7-3 and TRBJ1-5, the full variable domain is GAGVSQTPSNKVTEKGKYVELRCDPISGHTALYWYRQSLGQGPEFLIYFQGTGAADDSGLPNDRFFAVRPEGSVSTLKIQRTERGDSAVYLCASSESGPPGNQPQHFGDGTRLSIL.

This clone was seen a few times. The V gene is TRBV11-2, the J gene TRBJ2-7; 8 bases match TRBD2. In germline, CDR1 is SGHAT, CDR2 FQNNGV. V gave up 5 bases and J gave up 3 bases; unmatched junction bases: 9. This CDR3 is built from 15 residues. CDR3 sequence reads: CASSLTSGSGYEQYF. Written as DNA, the CDR3 is TGTGCCAGCAGCCTCACTAGCGGCTCAGGCTACGAGCAGTACTTC.

This chain uses TRBV6-5 with TRBJ1-1; 9 nucleotides agree with TRBD1. The CDR3 is 14 amino acids. Unmatched junction bases numbered 7, after V lost 6 bases and J lost 5 bases. Germline assignment: CDR1 MNHEY and CDR2 SVGAGI. CDR3 nucleotide sequence: TGTGCCAGCAGCTCGACAGGGGGAAGTACTGAAGCTTTCTTT. Its protein is CASSSTGGSTEAFF.

The rearrangement uses TRBV2 and TRBJ2-1, with D maybe TRBD1 (5 bases). Germline V lookup: CDR1 SNHLY, CDR2 FYNNEI. V was cut by 8 bases and J by 1 base, with 15 bases left in between. The CDR3 has 15 amino acids. As DNA, the CDR3 is TGTGCCAGCTCCCAGGGTACGGGTTCCTACAATGAGCAGTTCTTC. Translated, it gives CASSQGTGSYNEQFF.

The rearrangement uses TRBV10-3 and TRBJ2-2; 10 bases match TRBD1. This CDR3 has 14 residues. Germline V gene sequence: CDR1 ENHRY, CDR2 SYGVKD. V dropped 10 bases and J dropped 1; count of bases not matched to a gene: 3. CDR3 sequence reads: CATRTGGNTGELFF. Here the CDR3 DNA reads TGTGCCACCCGGACAGGGGGGAACACCGGGGAGCTGTTTTTT.

The V call is TRBV28, the J call TRBJ2-5; D not certain. The CDR3 has 15 residues. Per the germline V gene, CDR1 is MDHEN and CDR2 is SYDVKM. V was pared by 1 base and J by 7 bases, with 16 bases between. CDR3 in DNA: TGTGCCAGCAGTTTATCCCCCGGCACACTGGGGACCCAGTACTTC. Its translation is CASSLSPGTLGTQYF.

V usage is TRBV5-5 and J usage is TRBJ1-2; maybe TRBD1 (5 bases). This CDR3 has 16 amino acids. V lost 0 bases to trimming and J lost 4 bases, with 16 bases between them. Germline V gives CDR1 SGHKS, CDR2 YYEKEE (reference sequence). CDR3 protein: CASSLAVWGRGYGYTF. The CDR3 DNA reads TGTGCCAGCAGCTTGGCCGTGTGGGGACGGGGCTATGGCTACACCTTC.

V and J are TRBV7-2 and TRBJ2-1; weak D call: TRBD1 (6 bases). Per the germline V gene, CDR1 is SGHTA and CDR2 is FQGNSA. The CDR3 consists of 14 residues. V lost 0 bases and J 9 bases, leaving 12 bases between the germline ends. The CDR3 DNA is TGTGCCAGCAGCTTAGCGGCAGGGGCTGGTGAGCAGTTCTTC. The encoded protein is CASSLAAGAGEQFF.

The chain carries TRBV5-5 and TRBJ1-2; D possibly corresponds to TRBD1 (5 bases). Trimming shortened V by 4 bases and J by 0 bases, and 10 bases separated the two germline ends. CDR3 length: 14 residues. Germline V gene sequence: CDR1 SGHKS, CDR2 YYEKEE (reference sequence). The CDR3 sequence is CASSPDRANYGYTF. In nucleotides, the CDR3 is TGTGCCAGCAGCCCCGACAGAGCTAACTATGGCTACACCTTC.

Ten or more counts support this clone. The chain couples TRBV27 to TRBJ2-1, with D possibly being TRBD2 (6 bases). The CDR3 runs 15 residues. Per the germline V gene, CDR1 is MNHEY and CDR2 is SMNVEV (reference sequence). Trimming cost V 7 bases and J 7 bases, with 20 bases left between them. The DNA of the CDR3 is TGTGCCAGCATTCTTAGCTGGAGGGCCCGGAATGAGCAGTTCTTC. Translated: CASILSWRARNEQFF.

The chain carries TRBV5-1 and TRBJ2-7, with 10 bases matching TRBD1. Unmatched junction bases numbered 1, after V lost 3 bases and J lost 4 bases. The CDR3 consists of 13 residues. The germline CDR1 and CDR2 sequences are SGHRS and YFSETQ. As DNA, the CDR3 is TGCGCCAGCAGCTGGGACAGGGGATACGAGCAGTACTTC. This translates into CASSWDRGYEQYF.

The CDR3 is CASSPRSADRGFGNQPQHF. In DNA, the CDR3 is TGTGCCAGCAGTCCCCGTTCGGCGGACAGGGGGTTTGGCAATCAGCCCCAGCATTTT. The chain has TRBV2 and TRBJ1-5, with TRBD1 matching over 10 bases. Germline CDR1 SNHLY, CDR2 FYNNEI. The CDR3 runs to 19 residues. V lost 5 bases, J lost 2 bases, and 15 bases stayed unmatched.

V usage is TRBV21-1 and J usage is TRBJ2-3; TRBD2, the table's D call, was not compared with the DNA. TRBV21-1 is a pseudogene. This CDR3 contains 18 residues. The CDR3 is CASSPHSKREGSTDTQYF. The CDR3 DNA reads as TGTGCCAGCAGCCCCCATTCGAAGCGGGAGGGCAGCACAGATACGCAGTATTTT.

This chain uses TRBV7-9 with TRBJ2-1, with 8 bases fitting TRBD2. Germline CDR1 reads SEHNR; CDR2 reads FQNEAQ (reference sequence). The CDR3 runs to 17 residues. Trimming at V came to 0 bases and at J to 6 bases, leaving 10 bases not matched to a gene. Written as DNA, the CDR3 is TGTGCCAGCAGCTTAGCGAGAGGAAGCGGGGGAAGCAATGAGCAGTTCTTC. Translating it yields CASSLARGSGGSNEQFF.

The rearrangement joins TRBV7-7 to TRBJ2-1, with 9 bases lining up with TRBD2. Germline V gives CDR1 SSHAT, CDR2 FNYEAQ (reference sequence). V dropped 1 base and J dropped 7; count of bases not matched to a gene: 5. The CDR3 contains 15 residues. This CDR3 reads CASSLEAGGQNEQFF. The DNA for the CDR3 is TGTGCCAGCAGCTTAGAAGCGGGAGGCCAGAATGAGCAGTTCTTC.

This clone showed up just once. The V call is TRBV7-2, the J call TRBJ2-1; TRBD2 aligns across 7 bases. The length of the CDR3 is 13 residues. The V and J ends lost 4 bases and 9 bases, in that order; junction bases with no gene match: 6. CDR1 and CDR2 from the germline V gene are SGHTA and FQGNSA. CDR3 loop: CASSYGGRGEQFF. In DNA, the CDR3 is TGTGCCAGCAGCTATGGAGGGAGGGGTGAGCAGTTCTTC.

The V and J genes are TRBV7-2 and TRBJ2-1, with a possible D match to TRBD2 (6 bases). V lost 5 bases, J lost 10 bases, and 18 bases lay in between. The germline V gene has CDR1 SGHTA and CDR2 FQGNSA. CDR3 size: 14 residues. CDR3: CASSLRGGLAEQFF. CDR3 DNA sequence: TGTGCCAGCAGCCTCCGTGGAGGTCTAGCGGAGCAGTTCTTC.

The chain uses TRBV7-2 and TRBJ1-3; TRBD1 aligns across 9 bases. This CDR3 contains 15 residues. Germline V gene lookup returns CDR1 SGHTA and CDR2 FQGNSA. The trim removed 1 base at V and 7 bases at J, leaving 5 bases unmatched. The CDR3 bases are TGTGCCAGCAGCTTAGAAGGGACAGGGAGCAACACCATATATTTT. Translated: CASSLEGTGSNTIYF.

The chain carries TRBV7-3 and TRBJ2-1; TRBD2 agrees at 11 bases. The germline V gene encodes CDR1 SGHTA and CDR2 FQGTGA. This CDR3 contains 15 residues. V shed 5 bases and J 7 bases; nucleotides not matched to a gene: 7. In DNA form, the CDR3 reads TGTGCCAGCAGCCGACTAGCGGGATGGAAGAATGAGCAGTTCTTC. Translation gives CASSRLAGWKNEQFF.

The chain combines TRBV29-1 with TRBJ2-3, with TRBD2 identical over 12 bases. The germline V gene encodes CDR1 SQVTM and CDR2 ANQGSEA. This CDR3 contains 12 residues. Trimming at V came to 6 bases and at J to 5 bases, leaving 0 bases not matched to a gene. CDR3 sequence (DNA): TGCAGCGTGGGACTAGCGGGAGATACGCAGTATTTT. Encoded protein: CSVGLAGDTQYF.

The V and J genes are TRBV5-4 and TRBJ2-1, with 7 bases identical to TRBD1. Germline trimming cut 0 bases from V and 10 bases from J; bases unmatched to any gene: 1. Looked up from germline, CDR1 is SGHNT and CDR2 is YYREEE (reference sequence). This CDR3 contains 12 residues. CDR3 coding DNA: TGTGCCAGCAGCTTGGAGGGGGCCGAGCAGTTCTTC. Its protein product is CASSLEGAEQFF.

The chain links TRBV28 to TRBJ1-1; D is uncertain. From germline, CDR1 is MDHEN and CDR2 SYDVKM. V lost 1 base and J lost 1, with 13 bases in between. The CDR3 contains 16 residues. The chain's CDR3 is CASSLYVGRGNTEAFF. CDR3 in DNA: TGTGCCAGCAGTTTATACGTCGGGCGAGGGAACACTGAAGCTTTCTTT.

Comment on this clone: This may be a read error: a much more frequent sequence differs by one nucleotide. The V call is TRBV28, the J call TRBJ1-2; TRBD1 matches 8 bases. Trimming took 6 bases from V and 3 from J; bases not matched to a gene: 3. Germline CDR1 MDHEN, CDR2 SYDVKM. The CDR3 length is 13 residues. CDR3 sequence (DNA): TGTGCCAGCAGCCCGGACAGGGACTATGGCTACACCTTC. It encodes CASSPDRDYGYTF.

J is TRBJ2-5 and V is TRBV11-2, with TRBD1 as a possible D gene (5 bases). V lost 3 bases, J lost 0 bases, and 14 bases lay in between. The CDR3 has 16 amino acids. Germline-derived CDR1 and CDR2 are SGHAT and FQNNGV. The CDR3 loop is CASSFQGGPYQETQYF. The CDR3 DNA reads TGTGCCAGCAGCTTCCAGGGTGGTCCCTACCAAGAGACCCAGTACTTC. Combining the CDR3 with reference TRBV11-2 and TRBJ2-5 gives the whole variable domain EAGVAQSPRYKIIEKRQSVAFWCNPISGHATLYWYQQILGQGPKLLIQFQNNGVVDDSQLPKDRFSAERLKGVDSTLKIQPAKLEDSAVYLCASSFQGGPYQETQYFGPGTRLLVL.